The TCR beta chain under discussion was sequenced for a study of OX40 agonist ivuxolimab in advanced cancers. This clone was counted a single time. Germline-derived CDR1 and CDR2 are SGHVS and FNYEAQ. V lost 5 bases, J lost 2 bases, and 14 bases stayed unmatched. This CDR3 is built from 18 residues. This table comes from immunoSEQ multiplex PCR, and its TCRdb copy is limited to in-frame clones, with some not included. The sample has roughly 100,000 clones, about 80% seen once; the top ten hold roughly 5.8%. This receptor was taken from an adult with an advanced solid tumor such as melanoma, head and neck, liver or kidney cancer. The chain is built from TRBV7-6 and TRBJ1-4; TRBD1 agrees at 7 bases. The sample was CD4+ or CD8+ T cells sorted from blood, taken in a trial of the OX40 agonist ivuxolimab. The CDR3 DNA follows: TGTGCCAGCAGCCCCGGGACAGTCGGAGGTGTGACTAATGAAAAACTGTTTTTT. This gives the protein CASSPGTVGGVTNEKLFF.